This TCR beta chain was found in a study of shared clonotypes between healthy human individuals (dated by TCRdb to 2018 to 2021). About the study as a whole: A couple of women and a few men aged 18 to 49 years were included in the cohort. For each donor, CD4 naive and CD4 memory were each given three plates, CD8 naive was given two plates, and CD8 memory was given one plate. The study deeply sequenced blood TCR repertoires of about 5 healthy adults to estimate repertoire size and the extent of clonotype sharing between individuals. Libraries were prepared and TCR repertoires were sequenced by different laboratories using diverse techniques, in order to increase sequencing depth and limit assay-specific biases. Between about 0.8 and 9.5 billion PBMCs per donor were obtained by leukapheresis. What the research found in general, with its limitations: Clonotypes shared by all four sorted-subset donors showed higher generation probabilities than non-shared clonotypes. Sampling was limited to blood, and TCR repertoires in tissue likely differ from TCR repertoires in blood. Across a handful of donors, around 5% of naive CD4, over 3% of naive CD8, around 2.5% of memory CD4, and around 0.4% of memory CD8 clonotypes were shared. Pairwise subsampling indicated that sequencing depth was expected to affect the degree of clonotype sharing among donors. Rarefaction of sorted-subset datasets indicated incomplete sequencing despite the large sequencing depth. Naive subsets generally had larger estimated clonotype richness than memory subsets. Because the study included a small number of donors, the genetic and exposure-history diversity represented was limited.

The donors were healthy, HIV-negative adults with no recently reported acute infections or vaccinations. Every donor was a Caucasian adult residing in Nashville, Tennessee, USA. Magnetic negative selection was used to enrich CD4+ T cells, after which naive cells were positively selected on CD45RA and the negative fraction became the memory subset. Blood was collected by leukapheresis, and PBMCs were isolated by Ficoll-Histopaque density gradient centrifugation and then cryopreserved in liquid nitrogen vapor phase. Purity and quantity of every magnetically sorted T cell population were checked by analytical flow cytometry. From each sorted fraction, genomic DNA was isolated and quantified by UV absorbance on a Nanodrop 2000c. Using the deep immunoSEQ assay, TCR CDR3 regions were amplified from genomic DNA by multiplex PCR. Genomic DNA extracted from each cell subset was distributed evenly over all wells of several immunoSEQ 96-well plates, and each plate served as one replicate. For sorted subsets, about 210 ng of genomic DNA, equivalent to around 29,000 T cell genomes, went into each replicate PCR. Purified libraries were quantified with a Qubit 3.0 fluorometer, sized on a Bioanalyzer 2100, and re-quantified with the KAPA Library Quantification kit. A separate single-read 150-cycle Illumina NextSeq 550 flow cell was used to sequence each immunoSEQ 96-well plate. The authors processed their data as follows. Because only junctional sequences without quality scores were contained in the immunoSEQ output, filtering matching that applied to full-length reads could not be performed. Sequences were annotated with PyIR, a Python wrapper for IgBLAST v1.9, using IMGT germline references to assign V/J genes and CDR3. Reads with weak V/J assignments (E-value above 1e-6), missing CDR3, stop codons, out-of-frame junctions, or ambiguous translated residues were removed. V3J clonotypes were defined as sequences sharing the same inferred V gene, J gene, and CDR3 amino acid sequence. To compute the percentage overlap between repertoires, the number of shared unique clonotypes was divided by the size of the smaller repertoire. RTK rarefaction, the Chao1 estimator, and Recon v2.1 estimates of unobserved clonotypes were used to assess repertoire richness. For all TCRbeta clonotypes obtained by the gDNA method from several donors, generation probabilities were computed with OLGA. The table was pulled from immuneACCESS by TCRdb, which kept in-frame rearrangements only. Such tables lose some clones; where checked, under half of the loss comes from unresolved V genes, and the rest has no known cause. That table is the source of V, J and clone size, and D and trimming were worked out from the DNA. Recorded for this sample are some 2,400,000 clones; roughly 95% of them occurred a single time. Roughly 0.13% of the sample is taken by the ten largest.

With respect to this clone: It lacks a known antigen. No base qualities exist here, and no much larger clone lies one base off it.

Its CDR3 holds 14 amino acids, cysteine through phenylalanine. Only the CDR3 portion is preserved as DNA: 42 bases, with reading frame beginning at the first base. V is reduced by 6 bases and J by 5 bases, leaving a spacing of 20 bases between them. CDR1 SQVTM and CDR2 ANQGSEA were looked up in the germline V gene. The V gene is TRBV29-1 and the J gene is TRBJ2-7; a weak D assignment points to TRBD2 (6 bases agree). The material sequenced was naive CD4+ T cells sorted from blood. According to the study, the label for this sample's cell subset or site signals: CD45RA+ positively selected. This TCR was recovered from a man aged 18-30 years in good health. The CDR3 is CSVKSPREGHEQYF. The nucleotide sequence is given as TGCAGCGTAAAGAGCCCGCGGGAAGGTCACGAGCAGTACTTC.